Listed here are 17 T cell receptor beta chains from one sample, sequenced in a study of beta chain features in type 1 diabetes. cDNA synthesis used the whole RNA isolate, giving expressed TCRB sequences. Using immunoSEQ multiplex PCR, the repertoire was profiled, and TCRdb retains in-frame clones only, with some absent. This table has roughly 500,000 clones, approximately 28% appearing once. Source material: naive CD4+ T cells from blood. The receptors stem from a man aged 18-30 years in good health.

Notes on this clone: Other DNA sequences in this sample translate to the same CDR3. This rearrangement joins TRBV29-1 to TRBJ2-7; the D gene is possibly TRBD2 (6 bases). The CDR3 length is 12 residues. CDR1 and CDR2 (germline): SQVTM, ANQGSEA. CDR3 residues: CSLEGRAYEQYF. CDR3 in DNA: TGCAGTTTGGAGGGTCGCGCCTACGAGCAGTACTTC.

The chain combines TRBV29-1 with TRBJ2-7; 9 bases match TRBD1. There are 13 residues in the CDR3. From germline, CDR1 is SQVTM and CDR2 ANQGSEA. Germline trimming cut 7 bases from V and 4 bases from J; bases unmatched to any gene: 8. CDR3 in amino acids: CSAHRQGEYEQYF. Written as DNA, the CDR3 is TGCAGCGCCCACAGACAGGGGGAGTACGAGCAGTACTTC.

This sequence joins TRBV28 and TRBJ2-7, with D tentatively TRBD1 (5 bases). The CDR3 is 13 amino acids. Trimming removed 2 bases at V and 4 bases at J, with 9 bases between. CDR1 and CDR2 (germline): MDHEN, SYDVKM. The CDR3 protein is CASSLGRVYEQYF. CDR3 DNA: TGTGCCAGCAGTTTAGGCAGGGTGTACGAGCAGTACTTC.

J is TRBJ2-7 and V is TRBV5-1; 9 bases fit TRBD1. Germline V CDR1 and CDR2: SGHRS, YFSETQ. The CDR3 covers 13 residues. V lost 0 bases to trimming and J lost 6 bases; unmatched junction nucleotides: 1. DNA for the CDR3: TGCGCCAGCAGCTTGGACAGGGGGCGCGAGCAGTACTTC. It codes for CASSLDRGREQYF. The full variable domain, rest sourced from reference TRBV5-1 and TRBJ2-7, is KAGVTQTPRYLIKTRGQQVTLSCSPISGHRSVSWYQQTPGQGLQFLFEYFSETQRNKGNFPGRFSGRQFSNSRSEMNVSTLELGDSALYLCASSLDRGREQYFGPGTRLTVT.

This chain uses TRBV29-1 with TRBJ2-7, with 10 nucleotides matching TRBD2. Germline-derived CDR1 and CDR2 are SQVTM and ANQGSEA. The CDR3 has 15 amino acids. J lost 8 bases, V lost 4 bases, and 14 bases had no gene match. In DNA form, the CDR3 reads TGCAGCGTTGGCGCGGGACTAGCGACCTCCGATAAGCAGTACTTC. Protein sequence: CSVGAGLATSDKQYF.

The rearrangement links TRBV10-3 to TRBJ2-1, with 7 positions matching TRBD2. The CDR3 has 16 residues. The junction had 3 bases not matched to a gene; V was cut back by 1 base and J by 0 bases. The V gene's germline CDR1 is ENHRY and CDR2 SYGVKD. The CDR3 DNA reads TGTGCCATCAGTGAGTACGGGACTACCTCCTACAATGAGCAGTTCTTC. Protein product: CAISEYGTTSYNEQFF.

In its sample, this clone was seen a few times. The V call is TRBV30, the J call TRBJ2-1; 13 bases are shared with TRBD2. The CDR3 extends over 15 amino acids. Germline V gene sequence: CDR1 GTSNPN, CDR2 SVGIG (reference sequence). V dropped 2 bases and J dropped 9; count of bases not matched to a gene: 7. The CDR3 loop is CAWSKRGLAGTEQFF. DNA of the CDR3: TGTGCCTGGAGTAAACGGGGACTAGCGGGAACTGAGCAGTTCTTC.

The CDR3 DNA reads as TGCGCCAGCAGCAGAGGGGCGTCCTACGAGCAGTACTTC. It yields the protein CASSRGASYEQYF. The chain has TRBV5-1 and TRBJ2-7; D tentatively fits TRBD1 or TRBD2 (5 bases each). Trimming pared 4 bases from V and 1 base from J, leaving 9 bases between. Germline V gives CDR1 SGHRS, CDR2 YFSETQ. The CDR3 runs 13 residues.

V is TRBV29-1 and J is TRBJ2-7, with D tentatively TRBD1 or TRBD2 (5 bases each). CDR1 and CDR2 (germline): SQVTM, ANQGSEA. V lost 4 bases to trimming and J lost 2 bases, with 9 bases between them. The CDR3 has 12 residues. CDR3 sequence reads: CSVAEGPYEQYF. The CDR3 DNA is TGCAGCGTTGCAGAGGGGCCCTACGAGCAGTACTTC.

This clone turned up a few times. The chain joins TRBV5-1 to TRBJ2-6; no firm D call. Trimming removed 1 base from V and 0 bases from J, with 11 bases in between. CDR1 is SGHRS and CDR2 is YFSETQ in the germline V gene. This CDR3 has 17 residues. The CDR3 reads CASSLNKLSSGANVLTF. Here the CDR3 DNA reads TGCGCCAGCAGCTTGAACAAATTAAGCTCTGGGGCCAACGTCCTGACTTTC.

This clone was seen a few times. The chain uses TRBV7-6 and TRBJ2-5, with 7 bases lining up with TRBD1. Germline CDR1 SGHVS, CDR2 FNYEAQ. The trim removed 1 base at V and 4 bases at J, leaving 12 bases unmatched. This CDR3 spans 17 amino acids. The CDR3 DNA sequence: TGTGCCAGCAGCTTAGATAGGCGACAGGGAACGGGAGAGACCCAGTACTTC. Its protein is CASSLDRRQGTGETQYF.

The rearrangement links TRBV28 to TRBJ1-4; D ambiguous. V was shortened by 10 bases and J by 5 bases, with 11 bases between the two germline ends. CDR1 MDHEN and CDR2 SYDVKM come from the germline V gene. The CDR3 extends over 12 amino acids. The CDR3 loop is CAISSWNEKLFF. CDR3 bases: TGTGCCATCTCGTCATGGAATGAAAAACTGTTTTTT.

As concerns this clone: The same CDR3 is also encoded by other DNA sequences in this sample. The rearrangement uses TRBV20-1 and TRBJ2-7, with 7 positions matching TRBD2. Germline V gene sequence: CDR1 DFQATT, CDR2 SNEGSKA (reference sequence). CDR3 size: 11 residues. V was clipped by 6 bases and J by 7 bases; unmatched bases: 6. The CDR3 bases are TGCAGTGCCCGGGACTACCGAGAGCAGTACTTC. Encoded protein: CSARDYREQYF.

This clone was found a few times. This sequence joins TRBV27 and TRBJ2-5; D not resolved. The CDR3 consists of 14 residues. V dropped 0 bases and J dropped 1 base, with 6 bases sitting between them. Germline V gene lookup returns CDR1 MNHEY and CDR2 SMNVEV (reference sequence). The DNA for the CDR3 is TGTGCCAGCAGTTTATCGTCGGTCCAAGAGACCCAGTACTTC. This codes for CASSLSSVQETQYF.

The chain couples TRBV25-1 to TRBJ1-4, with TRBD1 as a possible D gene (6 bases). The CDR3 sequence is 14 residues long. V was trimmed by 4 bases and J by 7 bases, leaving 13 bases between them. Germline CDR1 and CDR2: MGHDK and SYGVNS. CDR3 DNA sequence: TGTGCCAGCAGTGTAGGGGGGGCTGGTGAAAAACTGTTTTTT. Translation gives CASSVGGAGEKLFF.

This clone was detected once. The CDR3 protein is CAWSPGEGEQYF. The CDR3 nucleotides are TGTGCCTGGAGTCCGGGAGAGGGCGAGCAGTACTTC. The chain joins TRBV30 to TRBJ2-7; perhaps TRBD2 as D (6 bases). Germline-derived CDR1 and CDR2 are GTSNPN and SVGIG (reference sequence). The CDR3 is made up of 12 amino acids. Trimming pared 2 bases from V and 6 bases from J, leaving 11 bases between. Complete variable domain (other parts from reference TRBV30 and TRBJ2-7): SQTIHQWPATLVQPVGSPLSLECTVEGTSNPNLYWYRQAAGRGLQLLFYSVGIGQISSEVPQNLSASRPQDRQFILSSKKLLLSDSGFYLCAWSPGEGEQYFGPGTRLTVT.

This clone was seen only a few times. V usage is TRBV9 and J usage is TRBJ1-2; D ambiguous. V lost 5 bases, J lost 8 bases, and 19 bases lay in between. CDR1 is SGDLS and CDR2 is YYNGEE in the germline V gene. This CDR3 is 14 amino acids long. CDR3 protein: CASSPPGSYRGYTF. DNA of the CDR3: TGTGCCAGCAGTCCCCCGGGAAGCTATAGGGGCTACACCTTC.